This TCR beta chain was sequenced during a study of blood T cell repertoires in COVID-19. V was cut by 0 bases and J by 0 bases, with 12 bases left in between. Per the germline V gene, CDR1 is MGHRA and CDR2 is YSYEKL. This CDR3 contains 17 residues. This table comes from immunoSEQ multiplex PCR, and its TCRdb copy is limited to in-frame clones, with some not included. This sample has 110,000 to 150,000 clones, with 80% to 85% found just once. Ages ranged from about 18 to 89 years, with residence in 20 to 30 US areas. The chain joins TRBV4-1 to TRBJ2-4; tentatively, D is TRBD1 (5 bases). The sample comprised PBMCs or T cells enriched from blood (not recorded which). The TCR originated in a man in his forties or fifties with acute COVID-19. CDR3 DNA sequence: TGCGCCAGCAGCCAAGATTTTTATAGGGGAGCCAAAAACATTCAGTACTTC. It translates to CASSQDFYRGAKNIQYF.